The rows below give T cell receptor beta chains drawn from one sample of a study of T cells in Graves' hyperthyroidism and ophthalmopathy. Each CDR3 protein gets one entry after TCRdb re-called the multiplex PCR reads with MiXCR. This sample has a few hundred thousand distinct CDR3 sequences, with about half found just once. Sequencing input: peripheral blood or thyroid tissue (not recorded which). These receptors were taken from an adult woman with Graves' disease, either hyperthyroidism or ophthalmopathy (not recorded which). Both conserved end residues are part of each CDR3. The D gene is left open where the match is weak. Expanded clones get a size class; other rows say once, few or many, or leave the size out.

clone_size | d_call | j_call | v_call | cdr3_aa | cdr3_nt
few | . | TRBJ2-2 | TRBV19 | CASSIAGSGGELFF | TGTGCCAGTAGTATAGCAGGCTCGGGCGGGGAGCTGTTTTTT
many | TRBD1 | TRBJ2-2 | TRBV7-9 | CASSYGQGQNGELFF | TGTGCCAGCAGCTACGGACAGGGGCAGAACGGGGAGCTGTTTTTT
many | . | TRBJ2-7 | TRBV20-1 | CSAQLGGEQYF | TGCAGTGCTCAACTCGGGGGCGAGCAGTACTTC
. | . | TRBJ1-1 | TRBV5-4 | CASSSKTGNTEAFF | TGTGCCAGCAGCTCTAAGACAGGTAACACTGAAGCTTTCTTT
many | TRBD1 | TRBJ2-7 | TRBV7-6 | CASSLERQGQYEQYF | TGTGCCAGCAGCTTAGAGCGACAGGGTCAGTACGAGCAGTACTTC
. | . | TRBJ2-2 | TRBV24-1 | CATRLKNTGELFF | TGTGCCACCAGGCTAAAGAACACCGGGGAGCTGTTTTTT
few | . | TRBJ1-1 | TRBV15 | CATSIGSGRSTEAFF | TGTGCCACCAGCATCGGTTCAGGGCGGTCCACTGAAGCTTTCTTT
. | . | TRBJ1-5 | TRBV6-2/TRBV6-3 | CAGSPGNQPQHF | TGTGCCGGCAGTCCAGGCAATCAGCCCCAGCATTTT
. | TRBD2 | TRBJ2-3 | TRBV7-2 | CASSLGLAGVNTQYF | TGTGCCAGCAGCCTCGGACTAGCGGGAGTAAATACGCAGTATTTT
. | TRBD1 | TRBJ1-5 | TRBV7-9 | CASSSDRGQFNQPQHF | TGTGCCAGCAGCTCCGACAGGGGGCAGTTCAATCAGCCCCAGCATTTT
. | . | TRBJ2-7 | TRBV11-1 | CASSFARGYEQYF | TGTGCCAGCAGCTTTGCGAGGGGATACGAGCAGTACTTC
. | TRBD1 | TRBJ2-7 | TRBV6-5 | CASSYDRDWSYEQYF | TGTGCCAGCAGTTACGACAGGGATTGGTCCTACGAGCAGTACTTC
many | TRBD1 | TRBJ2-5 | TRBV10-3 | CAIAGTGLETQYF | TGTGCCATCGCCGGGACAGGGTTGGAGACCCAGTACTTC
. | . | TRBJ2-3 | TRBV12-3/TRBV12-4 | CATKGGSWDTQYF | TGTGCCACCAAGGGGGGCTCGTGGGATACGCAGTATTTT
many | . | TRBJ2-7 | TRBV7-3 | CASSSPGGEQYF | TGTGCCAGCAGCTCCCCTGGGGGCGAGCAGTACTTC
. | . | TRBJ1-2 | TRBV4-2 | CASSQDRAGYGYTF | TGTGCCAGCAGCCAAGACAGAGCTGGCTATGGCTACACCTTC
many | . | TRBJ2-7 | TRBV5-1 | CASTTGVSEITYEQYF | TGCGCCAGCACGACAGGAGTGTCTGAGATAACCTACGAGCAGTACTTC
few | . | TRBJ2-7 | TRBV10-3 | CATVDRTDSYEQYF | TGTGCCACCGTGGATCGGACTGACAGCTACGAGCAGTACTTC
. | . | TRBJ1-4 | TRBV10-3 | CAISEEGFTTNEKLFF | TGTGCCATCAGTGAGGAGGGGTTTACAACTAATGAAAAACTGTTTTTT
many | . | TRBJ1-1 | TRBV7-2 | CASTATAQSTEAFF | TGTGCCAGCACCGCGACAGCCCAGAGCACTGAAGCTTTCTTT
many | . | TRBJ1-5 | TRBV9 | CASSVLDGLNQPQHF | TGTGCCAGCAGCGTCCTGGACGGACTCAATCAGCCCCAGCATTTT
many | . | TRBJ1-1 | TRBV12-3/TRBV12-4 | CASTRRNTEAFF | TGTGCCAGCACCAGGAGGAACACTGAAGCTTTCTTT
many | TRBD2 | TRBJ2-7 | TRBV11-1 | CASSRGTSGTDEQYF | TGTGCCAGCAGCCGCGGGACTAGCGGGACGGACGAGCAGTACTTC
. | TRBD1 | TRBJ1-1 | TRBV24-1 | CATSDPSNGRGARGGTEAFF | TGTGCCACCAGTGATCCTTCTAACGGCAGGGGGGCCAGGGGGGGCACTGAAGCTTTCTTT
many | . | TRBJ1-5 | TRBV2 | CASSSAGGEPQHF | TGTGCCAGCAGTTCCGCGGGAGGGGAGCCCCAGCATTTT
many | TRBD1 | TRBJ2-2 | TRBV12-3/TRBV12-4 | CASSWDRGLLGELFF | TGTGCCAGCAGCTGGGACAGGGGTCTCTTAGGGGAGCTGTTTTTT
. | TRBD1 | TRBJ1-1 | TRBV2 | CASSPTGGKEAFF | TGTGCCAGCAGTCCCACAGGGGGCAAGGAAGCTTTCTTT
many | . | TRBJ1-1 | TRBV20-1 | CSARAMETGLRTEAFF | TGCAGTGCTAGAGCGATGGAGACGGGTCTTCGCACTGAAGCTTTCTTT
. | TRBD1 | TRBJ1-6 | TRBV20-1 | CSAGQGANSPLHF | TGCAGTGCGGGACAGGGGGCTAATTCACCCCTCCACTTT
many | . | TRBJ2-6 | TRBV4-2 | CASSQDWENSGANVLTF | TGTGCCAGCAGCCAAGATTGGGAGAACTCTGGGGCCAACGTCCTGACTTTC
many | . | TRBJ2-2 | TRBV10-3 | CASRTGVSAYGELFF | TGTGCCAGTAGGACCGGGGTATCAGCGTACGGGGAGCTGTTTTTT
. | . | TRBJ2-5 | TRBV9 | CASSPSRLLEETQYF | TGTGCCAGCAGCCCTAGCCGCCTTTTAGAAGAGACCCAGTACTTC
. | . | TRBJ2-2 | TRBV2 | CASEYGNGELFF | TGTGCCAGCGAGTACGGGAATGGGGAGCTGTTTTTT
many | . | TRBJ2-2 | TRBV7-9 | CASSLASDPMNTGELFF | TGTGCCAGCAGCTTAGCTTCGGATCCTATGAACACCGGGGAGCTGTTTTTT
. | TRBD1 | TRBJ2-7 | TRBV2 | CASDGTGTYEQYF | TGTGCCAGCGACGGGACAGGTACCTACGAGCAGTACTTC
many | TRBD2 | TRBJ2-5 | TRBV3-1 | CASSQDAAGEETQYF | TGTGCCAGCAGCCAAGACGCGGCGGGGGAGGAGACCCAGTACTTC
many | TRBD2 | TRBJ2-7 | TRBV7-8 | CASRRASLGLAGGQSQYF | TGTGCCAGCAGACGGGCCAGTCTCGGACTAGCGGGAGGCCAGTCGCAGTACTTC
. | TRBD1 | TRBJ1-2 | TRBV29-1 | CSVADGQGSHYGYTF | TGCAGCGTCGCAGATGGACAGGGATCCCACTATGGCTACACCTTC
many | TRBD2 | TRBJ2-5 | TRBV20-1 | CSARGLAGGPETQYF | TGCAGTGCTAGGGGGCTAGCGGGAGGGCCCGAGACCCAGTACTTC
. | . | TRBJ1-4 | TRBV7-2 | CASSQVVTEKLFF | TGTGCCAGCAGCCAGGTGGTGACTGAAAAACTGTTTTTT
many | TRBD1 | TRBJ1-5 | TRBV20-1 | CSASRRQGRYSNQPQHF | TGCAGTGCTAGCAGGCGACAGGGTCGATATAGCAATCAGCCCCAGCATTTT
. | . | TRBJ1-2 | TRBV10-3 | CAIRGGYGYTF | TGTGCCATCAGGGGGGGCTATGGCTACACCTTC
many | . | TRBJ1-1 | TRBV6-5 | CASRGWRGGGTEAFF | TGTGCCAGCAGAGGATGGAGGGGCGGGGGAACTGAAGCTTTCTTT
few | . | TRBJ1-2 | TRBV20-1 | CSARDGYTF | TGCAGTGCTAGAGATGGCTACACCTTC
few | TRBD1 | TRBJ2-7 | TRBV15 | CATSRLRGTADEQYF | TGTGCCACCAGCAGATTGAGGGGGACAGCCGACGAGCAGTACTTC